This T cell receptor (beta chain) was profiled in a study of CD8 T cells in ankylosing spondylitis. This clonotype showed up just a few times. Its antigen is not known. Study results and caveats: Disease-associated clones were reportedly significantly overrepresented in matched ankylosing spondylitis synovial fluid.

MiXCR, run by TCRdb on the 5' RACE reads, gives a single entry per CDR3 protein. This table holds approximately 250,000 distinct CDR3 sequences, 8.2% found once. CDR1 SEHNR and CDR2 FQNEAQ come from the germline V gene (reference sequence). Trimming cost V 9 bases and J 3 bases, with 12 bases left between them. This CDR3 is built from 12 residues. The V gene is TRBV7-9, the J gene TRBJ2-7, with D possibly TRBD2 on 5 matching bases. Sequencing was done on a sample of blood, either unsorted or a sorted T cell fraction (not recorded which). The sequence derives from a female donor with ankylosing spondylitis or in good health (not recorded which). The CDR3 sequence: CASGVRGYEQYF. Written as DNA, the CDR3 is TGTGCCAGTGGGGTACGGGGCTACGAGCAGTACTTC.